These 25 T cell receptor beta chains originate from one sample sequenced in a study of cytomegalovirus exposure and HLA in healthy donors. Clones were sequenced by immunoSEQ multiplex PCR, and TCRdb holds only the in-frame ones, with some missing. The sample records roughly 260,000 clones, around 87% being singletons. The sample taken for sequencing was PBMCs. These receptors came from a man between 18 and 29 years old in good health and CMV-seronegative.

This sequence joins TRBV9 and TRBJ2-3, with TRBD2 identical over 14 bases. The germline V gene has CDR1 SGDLS and CDR2 YYNGEE. V gave up 3 bases and J gave up 5 bases; unmatched junction bases: 5. The CDR3 contains 16 residues. CDR3 DNA sequence: TGTGCCAGCAGCGGGGGACTAGCGGGAGCGGGAGATACGCAGTATTTT. Translation gives CASSGGLAGAGDTQYF.

In nucleotides, the CDR3 is TGTGCCAGCACCCTCGGAGGGGGCGGATTACCCCTCCACTTT. This sequence encodes CASTLGGGGLPLHF. The chain is built from TRBV28 and TRBJ1-6; the match to TRBD1 covers 7 bases. The CDR3 has 14 amino acids. The V gene end was trimmed by 7 bases and the J gene end by 12 bases; junction bases not matched to a gene: 12. Germline V CDR1 and CDR2: MDHEN, SYDVKM.

This clone is a singleton in its sample. The CDR3 protein is CASRGPLWSLLHEQFF. CDR3 DNA: TGTGCCAGCAGGGGGCCGCTGTGGTCTCTGCTCCATGAGCAGTTCTTC. The chain joins TRBV2 to TRBJ2-1; a possible D gene is TRBD1 (5 bases). CDR3 size: 16 residues. The germline gives CDR1 SNHLY, CDR2 FYNNEI. The germline V and J ends were trimmed by 6 bases and 8 bases, with 23 bases remaining between them.

The V gene is TRBV18, the J gene TRBJ1-6, with D perhaps TRBD1 (5 bases). The CDR3 contains 16 residues. Germline V gene sequence: CDR1 KGHSH, CDR2 LQKENI. Trimming shortened V by 4 bases and J by 8 bases, and 18 bases separated the two germline ends. The CDR3 DNA follows: TGTGCCAGCTCACTCACCGGGACGGGGGAATATTCACCCCTCCACTTT. The encoded protein is CASSLTGTGEYSPLHF.

The rearrangement joins TRBV11-2 to TRBJ1-6; D uncertain. The germline V and J ends were trimmed by 1 base and 11 bases, with 15 bases remaining between them. The V gene's germline CDR1 is SGHAT and CDR2 FQNNGV. This CDR3 region has 15 residues. The CDR3 loop is CASSLVSSTSAPLHF. In DNA form, the CDR3 reads TGTGCCAGCAGCTTAGTTAGCTCTACTTCGGCACCCCTCCACTTT. Full variable domain (missing parts from reference TRBV11-2 and TRBJ1-6): EAGVAQSPRYKIIEKRQSVAFWCNPISGHATLYWYQQILGQGPKLLIQFQNNGVVDDSQLPKDRFSAERLKGVDSTLKIQPAKLEDSAVYLCASSLVSSTSAPLHFGNGTRLTVT.

The rearrangement joins TRBV6-1 to TRBJ2-7, with D perhaps TRBD1 (7 bases). This CDR3 region has 14 residues. Germline V gives CDR1 MNHNS, CDR2 SASEGT. Trimming removed 2 bases at V and 6 bases at J, with 14 bases between. Here the CDR3 reads CASSEQGGGAEQYF. CDR3 bases: TGTGCCAGCAGTGAACAGGGGGGAGGCGCCGAGCAGTACTTC.

This clone has more than one count but fewer than ten. CDR3 bases: TGTGCCAGCAGTGAAGCAGGGTATTCTGGCTACACCTTC. The encoded protein is CASSEAGYSGYTF. This rearrangement joins TRBV25-1 to TRBJ1-2; a weak D match, TRBD1 (5 bases). The CDR3 totals 13 residues. CDR1 and CDR2 from the germline V gene are MGHDK and SYGVNS. Trimming took off 2 bases at V and 7 bases at J, with 11 bases between the two ends.

V and J are TRBV30 and TRBJ1-4; no clear D. Trimming stripped 0 bases from V and 8 bases from J, with 10 bases between. There are 13 residues in the CDR3. CDR1 and CDR2 (germline): GTSNPN, SVGIG (reference sequence). In DNA form, the CDR3 reads TGTGCCTGGAGTGTAATTCTGGAGGAAAAACTGTTTTTT. Translating gives CAWSVILEEKLFF.

The CDR3 region has the DNA TGCGCCAGCAGCGTGGCGGGTGCGGACTCCTACAATGAGCAGTTCTTC. Translation gives CASSVAGADSYNEQFF. The chain links TRBV5-1 to TRBJ2-1, with D possibly TRBD2 on 5 matching bases. This CDR3 has 16 residues. Germline V gene lookup returns CDR1 SGHRS and CDR2 YFSETQ. The V end lost 4 bases, the J end lost 0 bases, and 14 bases lay between the germline ends.

The gene calls are TRBV5-4 and TRBJ2-1; 13 bases line up with TRBD2. The CDR3 covers 16 residues. CDR1 and CDR2 from the germline V gene are SGHNT and YYREEE (reference sequence). Trimming took 3 bases from V and 8 from J; bases not matched to a gene: 8. CDR3 region: CASSSKTSGGADEQFF. The CDR3 DNA follows: TGTGCCAGCAGCTCTAAAACTAGCGGGGGGGCCGATGAGCAGTTCTTC.

V and J are TRBV5-6 and TRBJ2-7; 9 bases map to TRBD1. This CDR3 is 14 amino acids long. With 2 bases clipped from V and 7 bases from J, the junction kept 7 bases outside the gene matches. Germline CDR1 reads SGHDT; CDR2 reads YYEEEE. CDR3: CASSLQGAEGEQYF. CDR3 DNA: TGTGCCAGCAGCTTACAGGGGGCGGAAGGAGAGCAGTACTTC.

The V gene is TRBV30, the J gene TRBJ2-1; 7 bases map to TRBD1. V trimming: 4 bases; J trimming: 6 bases; junction bases outside the gene matches: 0. This CDR3 spans 11 amino acids. CDR1 is GTSNPN and CDR2 is SVGIG in the germline V gene (reference sequence). The CDR3 DNA sequence: TGTGCCTGGAACAGGGGCAATGAGCAGTTCTTC. This sequence encodes CAWNRGNEQFF.

V is TRBV10-2 and J is TRBJ2-7; the match to TRBD1 covers 8 bases. The J segment lost 6 bases and the V segment lost 3 bases, leaving 4 bases of the junction unmatched. The CDR3 sequence is 13 residues long. Germline V gives CDR1 WSHSY, CDR2 SAAADI. The CDR3 sequence is CASSDRGRVEQYF. In nucleotides, the CDR3 is TGCGCCAGCAGTGACAGGGGGCGCGTCGAGCAGTACTTC.

The CDR3 DNA sequence: TGTGCCAGCAGTCCAACTACAGGGATCTATGGCTACACCTTC. It encodes CASSPTTGIYGYTF. The chain couples TRBV28 to TRBJ1-2, with D possibly matching TRBD1 (6 bases). From germline, CDR1 is MDHEN and CDR2 SYDVKM. V lost 5 bases and J 4 bases, leaving 14 bases between the germline ends. CDR3 length: 14 residues.

The CDR3 DNA sequence: TGCAGCGTTGATGGGACAGGGTCAGATACGCAGTATTTT. This codes for CSVDGTGSDTQYF. The V and J genes are TRBV29-1 and TRBJ2-3; 9 positions match TRBD1. With 3 bases clipped from V and 4 bases from J, the junction kept 2 bases outside the gene matches. The germline gives CDR1 SQVTM, CDR2 ANQGSEA. This CDR3 has 13 residues.

The chain carries TRBV2 and TRBJ1-2; D call uncertain. The CDR3 is made up of 12 amino acids. Germline loops: CDR1 SNHLY, CDR2 FYNNEI. Trimming cost V 2 bases and J 12 bases, with 13 bases left between them. This CDR3 reads CASSESGQRHTF. CDR3 nucleotide sequence: TGTGCCAGCAGTGAATCTGGGCAGAGACACACCTTC.

This sequence joins TRBV7-2 and TRBJ1-6; D unresolved. Trimming left V 1 base short and J 13 bases short, with 20 bases between. Germline CDR1 reads SGHTA; CDR2 reads FQGNSA. The CDR3 loop spans 16 amino acids. The CDR3 is CASSLVFAAGGNPLHF. The CDR3 nucleotides read TGTGCCAGCAGCTTAGTTTTTGCGGCCGGTGGTAATCCCCTCCACTTT.

The rearrangement joins TRBV4-3 to TRBJ2-2; perhaps TRBD1 as D (6 bases). The CDR3 loop spans 16 amino acids. Trimming cost V 1 base and J 4 bases, with 13 bases left between them. The germline gives CDR1 LGHNA, CDR2 YSLEER. The CDR3 DNA reads TGCGCCAGCAGCCAAGGAACAGGGTTGGGCACCGGGGAGCTGTTTTTT. It codes for CASSQGTGLGTGELFF.

The chain uses TRBV10-1 and TRBJ2-5; 11 positions match TRBD2. CDR3 length: 15 residues. V was pared by 0 bases and J by 7 bases, with 4 bases of the junction left unmatched. Germline lookup yields CDR1 WNHNN and CDR2 SYGVQD (reference sequence). CDR3 sequence reads: CASSESIGLAGTQYF. DNA of the CDR3: TGCGCCAGCAGTGAGTCTATAGGACTAGCGGGGACCCAGTACTTC.

The rearrangement uses TRBV6-6 and TRBJ2-1; TRBD1 might be the D (5 bases). V lost 8 bases and J lost 8, with 16 bases in between. The germline V gene encodes CDR1 MNHNY and CDR2 SVGAGI (reference sequence). This CDR3 spans 13 amino acids. DNA for the CDR3: TGTGCCAGCCGGATTGGCAGGGTTTATGAGCAGTTCTTC. It codes for CASRIGRVYEQFF.

Only one count was recorded for this clone. V is TRBV7-9 and J is TRBJ2-1; the match to TRBD2 covers 9 bases. Germline V gives CDR1 SEHNR, CDR2 FQNEAQ (reference sequence). This CDR3 has 18 amino acids. V shed 1 base, J shed 2 bases, and the junction held 9 bases outside the gene matches. This CDR3 reads CASSLGTSAYVTYNEQFF. The CDR3 bases are TGTGCCAGCAGCTTAGGGACTAGCGCTTACGTAACCTACAATGAGCAGTTCTTC.

The chain couples TRBV2 to TRBJ2-7, with a tentative D call TRBD2 (6 bases). Trimming removed 8 bases at V and 5 bases at J, with 19 bases between. The CDR3 has 14 amino acids. CDR1 is SNHLY and CDR2 is FYNNEI in the germline V gene. The CDR3 DNA sequence: TGTGCCAGCCTCTTGGTGGGCAGGGAGGACGAGCAGTACTTC. Amino acids: CASLLVGREDEQYF.

This clone is a singleton in its sample. The V and J genes are TRBV7-2 and TRBJ2-7, with 13 bases aligning to TRBD2. Per the germline V gene, CDR1 is SGHTA and CDR2 is FQGNSA. With 4 bases clipped from V and 5 bases from J, the junction kept 11 bases outside the gene matches. This CDR3 comprises 17 residues. In DNA form, the CDR3 reads TGTGCCAGCAGCTCCCAAGGACTAGCGGGGGCGATTAACGAGCAGTACTTC. Its translation: CASSSQGLAGAINEQYF.

A word on this clone: The junction does not match germline at one end; this may be a read error. V gene TRBV11-2 combines with J gene TRBJ2-7, with 9 bases that match TRBD1. Germline CDR1 reads SGHAT; CDR2 reads FQNNGV. The CDR3 is 16 residues long. The CDR3 loop is CASRLEWGQGLYEQYF. CDR3 nucleotides: TGTGCCAGCAGATTAGAATGGGGACAGGGACTATACGAGCAGTACTTC. Filled out from reference TRBV11-2 and TRBJ2-7, the complete variable domain reads EAGVAQSPRYKIIEKRQSVAFWCNPISGHATLYWYQQILGQGPKLLIQFQNNGVVDDSQLPKDRFSAERLKGVDSTLKIQPAKLEDSAVYLCASRLEWGQGLYEQYFGPGTRLTVT.

V gene TRBV6-5 combines with J gene TRBJ2-5; 7 nucleotides align to TRBD2. Germline values: CDR1 MNHEY, CDR2 SVGAGI. There are 15 residues in the CDR3. The junction had 10 bases not matched to a gene; V was cut back by 4 bases and J by 5 bases. The DNA of the CDR3 is TGTGCCAGCAGTTTGACCTGGGAGGGTCCCGAGACCCAGTACTTC. This gives the protein CASSLTWEGPETQYF.